This TCR beta chain is from a study of T cell responses to AZD1222 COVID-19 vaccine. With 1 base removed from V and 4 bases from J, the gap between germline ends came to 10 bases. Germline V gene lookup returns CDR1 LNHDA and CDR2 SQIVND (reference sequence). The CDR3 sequence is 14 residues long. On this clone itself: Antigen unknown.

Points from the study as a whole: Clonal diversity was possibly underestimated, and white British individuals and females predominated among donors. Regions left unmutated in variants are reportedly the target of nearly half of spike-specific TCRs.

Produced via immunoSEQ multiplex PCR; TCRdb's table is partial and in-frame only. The repertoire holds 200,000 to 250,000 clones, with approximately 94% as singletons. The sequence came from an adult who received the MenACWY meningococcal vaccine as a control. The specimen was peripheral blood, collected 28 days after the second dose of the MenACWY control vaccine. The V call is TRBV19, the J call TRBJ1-1; D is unresolved. In DNA, the CDR3 is TGTGCCAGTAGTATAGCCGAGGCTCGCACTGAAGCTTTCTTT. This codes for CASSIAEARTEAFF. The complete variable domain, with remaining parts taken from reference TRBV19 and TRBJ1-1, reads DGGITQSPKYLFRKEGQNVTLSCEQNLNHDAMYWYRQDPGQGLRLIYYSQIVNDFQKGDIAEGYSVSREKKESFPLTVTSAQKNPTAFYLCASSIAEARTEAFFGQGTRLTVV.